This T cell receptor (beta chain) is drawn from a study of monozygotic twins with inflammatory bowel disease. Whole-study findings and limits: The sharing of clonotypes with others was lower in IBD patients than in healthy twins, especially with disease activity.

In regard to this clonotype: The antigen remains undetermined.

One blood sample of approximately 2.7 ml was taken from each donor. Per germline, CDR1 GTSNPN and CDR2 SVGIG (reference sequence). The CDR3 is 13 residues long. Each of the TCR libraries took about 3,500 ng of total RNA. The authors made each sample's cDNA in eight separate reactions. No DNA is given; TCRdb re-called the 5' RACE reads and lists each CDR3 protein once. The table lists some 170,000 distinct CDR3 sequences. The receptor was derived from a human donor with ulcerative colitis or Crohn's disease, or a healthy co-twin of an affected twin (not recorded which). The chain combines TRBV30 with TRBJ1-5; as DNA is missing, the TRBD1 call by TCRdb cannot be tested. Sequenced input: blood. CDR3 region: CAWSRDRNQPQHF.